This note documents a single T cell receptor beta chain sequence. Germline V CDR1 and CDR2: MNHNY, SVGAGI (reference sequence). This CDR3 spans 17 amino acids. Trimming stripped 5 bases from V and 4 bases from J, with 23 bases between. Methods used by the authors: Reference gene primer amplification yielded estimated nucleated cell counts. Clones were sequenced by immunoSEQ multiplex PCR, and TCRdb holds only the in-frame ones, with some missing. That table furnishes V, J and clone size, whereas the DNA furnished D and trimming. The table lists over 350,000 clones, 70% to 90% of them singletons, with roughly 1.9% in the top ten. Participant-reported clinical history was the basis for cohort assignment. The entry originates in a study of blood T cell repertoires in COVID-19. Looking at the study overall: The United States, Italy and Spain provided the acute and convalescent COVID-19 samples.

Source material: PBMCs or T cells enriched from blood (not recorded which). This receptor was taken from a woman between 18 and 29 years old with acute COVID-19. The J gene is TRBJ1-1, the V gene TRBV6-6; D is unclear. The CDR3 DNA reads TGTGCCAGCAGTCCTCCCGCGGGGTCGGGCGGGCCCACTGAAGCTTTCTTT. This gives the protein CASSPPAGSGGPTEAFF.